This paragraph reports one TCR beta chain. Its specificity is not known. The data belong to a study of cytomegalovirus exposure and HLA in healthy donors. Study results and limitations: A link between a missense DCLRE1C variant and TCR beta V- and J-gene trimming emerged from a later analysis. In all likelihood, a cluster of highly shared sequence variants was a sequencing artifact.

Germline values: CDR1 LGHNA, CDR2 YNFKEQ. This CDR3 has 14 residues. The V gene lost 1 base and the J gene lost 1 base, with 6 bases spanning the gap. Vbeta (60) and Jbeta (13) primers were used in the PCR. TCRdb's table, derived via immunoSEQ multiplex PCR, lists solely in-frame clones and lacks some. The sample features 100,000 to 150,000 clones, with under 2% in its top ten. The chain carries TRBV4-2 and TRBJ2-3; D is unresolved. The clonotype originates from a woman in her 40s in good health and CMV-seronegative. Sequenced input: PBMCs. CDR3 in amino acids: CASSQVLGTDTQYF. The CDR3 coding sequence is TGTGCCAGCAGCCAAGTCCTTGGCACAGATACGCAGTATTTT.